These 25 T cell receptor beta chains came from one sample sequenced in a study of blood T cell repertoires in COVID-19. TCRdb's table, derived via immunoSEQ multiplex PCR, lists solely in-frame clones and lacks some. The sample consists of under 80,000 clones, roughly 80% of them appearing once. Sequencing was done on a sample of peripheral blood. The receptors derive from a man aged 60-69 years with COVID-19, enrolled during active disease.

V usage is TRBV3-1 (or the pseudogene TRBV3-2) and J usage is TRBJ2-1; 12 nucleotides line up with TRBD2. The V gene end was trimmed by 3 bases and the J gene end by 8 bases; junction bases not matched to a gene: 8. Per the germline V gene, CDR1 is LGHDT and CDR2 is YNNKEL (reference sequence). This CDR3 is 16 amino acids long. CDR3 protein: CASSHFASGRGDEQFF. Written as DNA, the CDR3 is TGTGCCAGCAGCCACTTTGCTAGCGGGAGGGGCGATGAGCAGTTCTTC.

The rearrangement joins TRBV15 to TRBJ1-6; perhaps TRBD1 as D (6 bases). CDR1 and CDR2 (germline): LNHNV, YYDKDF (reference sequence). The CDR3 has 12 amino acids. Trimming cost V 4 bases and J 11 bases, with 9 bases left between them. The CDR3 DNA follows: TGTGCCACCAGCACAGGGGTCGCACCCCTCCACTTT. Amino acids: CATSTGVAPLHF.

This clone was counted between two and nine times. This chain joins TRBV21-1 and TRBJ2-7; the D call of TRBD2 is as the table states it, not checked on the DNA. TRBV21-1 is flagged as a pseudogene. CDR3 length: 15 residues. The CDR3 sequence: CASSFRGGPPYEQYF. CDR3 bases: TGTGCCAGCAGCTTCCGGGGGGGTCCCCCCTACGAGCAGTACTTC.

This clone is medium-sized in the sample. The chain joins TRBV7-9 to TRBJ2-7, with D tentatively TRBD2 (6 bases). Germline assignment: CDR1 SEHNR and CDR2 FQNEAQ (reference sequence). The CDR3 has 16 amino acids. Trimming stripped 4 bases from V and 7 bases from J, with 23 bases between. As DNA, the CDR3 is TGTGCCAGCAGCTCCGAGACTAGGACGGAAGAGAGGGAGCAGTACTTC. This codes for CASSSETRTEEREQYF.

This chain joins TRBV6-6 and TRBJ2-1, with a weak D call TRBD1 (6 bases). Trimming stripped 6 bases from V and 2 bases from J, with 11 bases between. The germline V gene encodes CDR1 MNHNY and CDR2 SVGAGI (reference sequence). There are 14 residues in the CDR3. The CDR3, as DNA: TGTGCCAGCAGAACAGGGAGCGCCTACAATGAGCAGTTCTTC. Amino acid sequence: CASRTGSAYNEQFF.

This clone was observed a few times. V usage is TRBV15 and J usage is TRBJ2-3; D is possibly TRBD1 (5 bases). Trimming removed 0 bases from V and 1 base from J, with 8 bases in between. Germline-derived CDR1 and CDR2 are LNHNV and YYDKDF (reference sequence). The CDR3 contains 15 residues. For the CDR3, the DNA is TGTGCCACCAGCAGAGACCAAGGGGGCACAGATACGCAGTATTTT. This translates into CATSRDQGGTDTQYF.

The chain has TRBV15 and TRBJ2-2; no clear D. Germline lookup yields CDR1 LNHNV and CDR2 YYDKDF (reference sequence). The CDR3 loop spans 14 amino acids. Trimming took off 1 base at V and 4 bases at J, with 7 bases between the two ends. The chain's CDR3 is CATSRVWATGELFF. CDR3 nucleotide sequence: TGTGCCACCAGCAGAGTTTGGGCCACCGGGGAGCTGTTTTTT.

This clone came up once. The chain is built from TRBV5-3 and TRBJ2-7; D might be TRBD1 (6 bases). TRBV5-3 belongs to the ORF category, with a function that is uncertain. V was shortened by 1 base and J by 6 bases, with 14 bases between the two germline ends. CDR3 length equals 14 residues. CDR3 in amino acids: CARSLRTAVSEQYF. Here the CDR3 DNA reads TGTGCCAGAAGCTTGAGGACAGCTGTTTCCGAGCAGTACTTC.

This rearrangement joins TRBV6-5 to TRBJ2-1, with 12 bases aligning to TRBD2. CDR1 and CDR2 from the germline V gene are MNHEY and SVGAGI. V dropped 7 bases and J dropped 4; count of bases not matched to a gene: 5. The CDR3 spans 15 residues. The CDR3 sequence is CASTRTSGKYNEQFF. CDR3 bases: TGTGCCAGCACCAGGACTAGCGGGAAATACAATGAGCAGTTCTTC.

The V and J genes are TRBV10-3 and TRBJ2-3, with D maybe TRBD2 (7 bases). V was clipped by 2 bases and J by 6 bases, with 24 bases between them. The CDR3 contains 18 residues. The V gene's germline CDR1 is ENHRY and CDR2 SYGVKD. The CDR3 spells CAISETPGGPGGRDTQYF. The CDR3 region has the DNA TGTGCCATCAGTGAGACCCCGGGTGGCCCGGGGGGCAGGGATACGCAGTATTTT.

This chain connects TRBV12-5 to TRBJ2-5, with D possibly TRBD1 on 6 matching bases. The CDR3 runs to 15 residues. V shed 4 bases and J shed 5 bases, with 17 bases lying between them. Germline V gives CDR1 LGHNT, CDR2 FRNRAP. The CDR3 loop reads CASGSGDVAGETQYF. The CDR3 DNA follows: TGTGCTAGTGGTTCAGGGGACGTGGCCGGGGAGACCCAGTACTTC.

The chain recombines TRBV6-5 with TRBJ2-7; a weak D match, TRBD2 (7 bases). Germline V gives CDR1 MNHEY, CDR2 SVGAGI. This CDR3 has 15 residues. Deletions cut 4 bases from V and 0 bases from J, with 13 bases between. The DNA of the CDR3 is TGTGCCAGCAGTTCCCGGGGAGGGGGCTCCTACGAGCAGTACTTC. Amino acid sequence: CASSSRGGGSYEQYF.

The chain uses TRBV4-1 and TRBJ2-5; 9 bases line up with TRBD2. The CDR3 has 15 amino acids. Trimming at V came to 2 bases and at J to 4 bases, leaving 5 bases not matched to a gene. The germline V gene has CDR1 MGHRA and CDR2 YSYEKL. The CDR3 region is CASSQTLAGRETQYF. For the CDR3, the DNA is TGCGCCAGCAGCCAAACGCTAGCGGGGCGAGAGACCCAGTACTTC.

V is TRBV12-5 and J is TRBJ1-1; a weak D match, TRBD1 (5 bases). Germline values: CDR1 LGHNT, CDR2 FRNRAP. The CDR3 totals 12 residues. V was clipped by 3 bases and J by 7 bases, with 9 bases between them. CDR3 in amino acids: CASGFERGEAFF. DNA for the CDR3: TGTGCTAGTGGTTTTGAAAGGGGTGAAGCTTTCTTT.

The chain is built from TRBV4-1 and TRBJ2-6, with TRBD1 matching 9 bases. The CDR3 runs 20 residues. CDR1 MGHRA and CDR2 YSYEKL come from the germline V gene. V shed 0 bases, J shed 4 bases, and the junction held 13 bases outside the gene matches. In DNA, the CDR3 is TGCGCCAGCAGCCAAGATCAGATCGGGACAGGGTCGCTCGGGGCCAACGTCCTGACTTTC. Protein: CASSQDQIGTGSLGANVLTF.

V is TRBV5-1 and J is TRBJ1-6, with D tentatively TRBD1 (5 bases). In germline, CDR1 is SGHRS, CDR2 YFSETQ. The germline V and J ends were trimmed by 4 bases and 9 bases, with 14 bases remaining between them. The CDR3 consists of 14 residues. The CDR3 DNA follows: TGCGCCAGCAGCAGGACACCAACCGGTTCACCCCTCCACTTT. Encoded protein: CASSRTPTGSPLHF.

The J gene is TRBJ2-5, the V gene TRBV7-9; D may be TRBD1 (6 bases). Germline values: CDR1 SEHNR, CDR2 FQNEAQ (reference sequence). This CDR3 comprises 14 residues. V shed 2 bases and J shed 1 base, with 8 bases lying between them. CDR3 coding DNA: TGTGCCAGCAGCTTATGGGGGCCCCAAGAGACCCAGTACTTC. Its protein product is CASSLWGPQETQYF.

The chain carries TRBV5-1 and TRBJ2-1, with 12 positions matching TRBD2. This CDR3 has 16 amino acids. Losses at the gene ends were 0 bases for V and 9 bases for J; bases not matched to a gene: 7. Per germline, CDR1 SGHRS and CDR2 YFSETQ. The CDR3 protein is CASSLEGLAGPGEQFF. The CDR3 coding sequence is TGCGCCAGCAGCTTGGAAGGACTAGCGGGGCCCGGTGAGCAGTTCTTC.

The genes are TRBV11-3 and TRBJ2-7, with TRBD2 identical over 8 bases. This CDR3 is 15 amino acids long. Trimming removed 0 bases from V and 2 bases from J; junction bases left unmatched: 3. Germline V CDR1 and CDR2: SGHNT, YENEEA. The CDR3 loop reads CASSLEGGRTYEQYF. CDR3 coding DNA: TGTGCCAGCAGCTTAGAGGGCGGGAGGACCTACGAGCAGTACTTC.

This chain joins TRBV5-6 and TRBJ2-7; 7 nucleotides line up with TRBD1. Germline trimming cut 2 bases from V and 2 bases from J; bases unmatched to any gene: 1. CDR3 length: 13 amino acids. Germline V gene sequence: CDR1 SGHDT, CDR2 YYEEEE. In nucleotides, the CDR3 is TGTGCCAGCAGCTTTGGGACAGCCTACGAGCAGTACTTC. Its protein product is CASSFGTAYEQYF.

This clone was seen a few times. This rearrangement joins TRBV11-3 to TRBJ2-5; D unresolved. CDR1 is SGHNT and CDR2 is YENEEA in the germline V gene. The CDR3 spans 11 residues. Between the trimmed V and J ends, which lost 5 bases and 5 bases, there was a span of 6 bases. This chain's CDR3 is CASSNGETQYF. DNA of the CDR3: TGTGCCAGCAGCAACGGGGAGACCCAGTACTTC.

The chain has TRBV1 and TRBJ2-2; the table's D call of TRBD2 was not tested on the DNA. TRBV1 constitutes a pseudogene. The CDR3 runs 15 residues. The CDR3 nucleotides are TGCACCAGCAGCCAACCCCCTCGGTTCTCCGGGGAGCTGTTTTTT. Translation gives CTSSQPPRFSGELFF.

The gene calls are TRBV28 and TRBJ2-3, with D perhaps matching TRBD1 (5 bases). Germline V gene lookup returns CDR1 MDHEN and CDR2 SYDVKM. V was cut by 6 bases and J by 1 base, with 8 bases left in between. The CDR3 extends over 13 amino acids. The CDR3 here is CASRPQGTDTQYF. For the CDR3, the DNA is TGTGCCAGCAGACCACAGGGCACAGATACGCAGTATTTT.

The V and J genes are TRBV7-2 and TRBJ2-3; 8 bases are shared with TRBD2. The trim removed 1 base at V and 5 bases at J, leaving 2 bases unmatched. CDR1 is SGHTA and CDR2 is FQGNSA in the germline V gene. The CDR3 extends over 14 amino acids. In DNA, the CDR3 is TGTGCCAGCAGCTTAGTGCTAGCGGGAGATACGCAGTATTTT. Translated, it gives CASSLVLAGDTQYF. The complete variable domain, with remaining parts taken from reference TRBV7-2 and TRBJ2-3, reads GAGVSQSPSNKVTEKGKDVELRCDPISGHTALYWYRQSLGQGLEFLIYFQGNSAPDKSGLPSDRFSAERTGGSVSTLTIQRTQQEDSAVYLCASSLVLAGDTQYFGPGTRLTVL.

The chain has TRBV11-1 and TRBJ2-1; 9 bases agree with TRBD2. The CDR3 contains 15 residues. Trimming at V came to 4 bases and at J to 3 bases, leaving 4 bases not matched to a gene. The V gene's germline CDR1 is SGHAT and CDR2 FQDESV (reference sequence). The CDR3 DNA is TGTGCCAGCAGCTCAGGGACTAGCAGCTACAATGAGCAGTTCTTC. It codes for CASSSGTSSYNEQFF.